One TCR beta chain is described in this entry. The source of the sample is a study of CD8 T cells in Susac syndrome. A quantity of roughly 0.5 to 1 ug RNA underwent reverse transcription using random hexamers. MiXCR was run by TCRdb on the immunoSEQ multiplex PCR reads, yielding one entry per CDR3 protein. The sample includes roughly 200,000 distinct CDR3 sequences, around 95% of them seen just once. V was shortened by 3 bases and J by 0 bases, with 10 bases between the two germline ends. Germline V gene lookup returns CDR1 SGDLS and CDR2 YYNGEE. The CDR3 covers 15 residues. The TCR was taken from a human donor in good health. Sequencing was carried out using CD4+ T cells from PBMCs. The chain joins TRBV9 to TRBJ1-3; D unclear. The CDR3 sequence is CASSERSFSGNTIYF. CDR3 nucleotides: TGTGCCAGCAGCGAGAGGAGCTTCTCTGGAAACACCATATATTTT.